These 22 T cell receptor beta chains originate from one sample sequenced in a study of cytomegalovirus exposure and HLA in healthy donors. PCR involved 60 Vbeta and 13 Jbeta primers. Sequenced by immunoSEQ multiplex PCR; TCRdb stores in-frame clones only, minus some. Of about 120,000 clones detected, roughly 78% appear once; the ten largest clones hold 11%. The sequenced sample was PBMCs. Receptor source: a man between 25 and 39 years old in good health and CMV-seropositive.

The J gene is TRBJ2-6, the V gene TRBV27; 8 nucleotides align to TRBD1. Per germline, CDR1 MNHEY and CDR2 SMNVEV (reference sequence). The CDR3 extends over 17 amino acids. V shed 6 bases and J 4 bases; nucleotides not matched to a gene: 11. The CDR3 DNA reads as TGTGCCAGCAGGCAGGGGGCGCTGGTCGGGGGGGCCAACGTCCTGACTTTC. This codes for CASRQGALVGGANVLTF.

This chain links TRBV19 with TRBJ2-3; D is unresolved. Germline V gene lookup returns CDR1 LNHDA and CDR2 SQIVND (reference sequence). V was shortened by 3 bases and J by 0 bases, with 7 bases between the two germline ends. The CDR3 has 14 residues. The CDR3, as DNA: TGTGCCAGTAGTATCCGACTGAGCACAGATACGCAGTATTTT. Translating gives CASSIRLSTDTQYF.

The J gene is TRBJ2-1, the V gene TRBV7-6; TRBD2 might be the D (5 bases). This CDR3 comprises 15 residues. V was clipped by 5 bases and J by 7 bases, with 18 bases between them. Germline V gene sequence: CDR1 SGHVS, CDR2 FNYEAQ. The CDR3 reads CASSVGLVARNEQFF. Written as DNA, the CDR3 is TGTGCCAGCAGCGTCGGACTGGTAGCTCGGAATGAGCAGTTCTTC.

The rearrangement joins TRBV9 to TRBJ2-3; 7 bases match TRBD2. V lost 4 bases to trimming and J lost 0 bases; unmatched junction nucleotides: 8. The CDR3 covers 16 residues. Per germline, CDR1 SGDLS and CDR2 YYNGEE. CDR3 loop: CASSPIGGGSTDTQYF. Written as DNA, the CDR3 is TGTGCCAGCAGCCCCATTGGGGGAGGGAGCACAGATACGCAGTATTTT.

This clone was detected only a few times. The J gene is TRBJ1-4, the V gene TRBV4-2; 11 positions match TRBD1. The trim removed 3 bases at V and 6 bases at J, leaving 6 bases unmatched. Per the germline V gene, CDR1 is LGHNA and CDR2 is YNFKEQ. CDR3 length: 16 residues. The CDR3 spells CASSHRGQGADEKLFF. The CDR3 nucleotides read TGTGCCAGCAGCCACAGAGGACAGGGGGCTGATGAAAAACTGTTTTTT.

This chain uses TRBV27 with TRBJ1-2; D is undetermined. CDR1 and CDR2 from the germline V gene are MNHEY and SMNVEV (reference sequence). The CDR3 is 17 amino acids. The V and J ends lost 6 bases and 0 bases respectively, with 20 bases between them. The CDR3 is CASSPPPGTRANYGYTF. Here the CDR3 DNA reads TGTGCCAGCAGCCCCCCCCCAGGAACGCGAGCTAACTATGGCTACACCTTC.

This chain links TRBV6-6 with TRBJ2-1; no clear D gene. CDR1 MNHNY and CDR2 SVGAGI come from the germline V gene (reference sequence). The germline V and J ends were trimmed by 0 bases and 5 bases, with 8 bases remaining between them. The CDR3 loop spans 14 amino acids. The CDR3 nucleotides are TGTGCCAGCAGTTACTCCGGGTTCGACAATGAGCAGTTCTTC. This gives the protein CASSYSGFDNEQFF.

The J gene is TRBJ2-1, the V gene TRBV10-1; 10 bases agree with TRBD1. The ends lost 1 base at V and 7 bases at J; junction bases unmatched: 4. Germline loops: CDR1 WNHNN, CDR2 SYGVQD (reference sequence). The CDR3 has 15 residues. CDR3 bases: TGCGCCAGCAGTGAGTGGGGGACAGGGGTTAATGAGCAGTTCTTC. It translates to CASSEWGTGVNEQFF.

The chain links TRBV10-3 to TRBJ2-3, with TRBD1 identical over 7 bases. V lost 2 bases and J lost 3; bases outside the gene matches: 8. There are 16 residues in the CDR3. CDR1 and CDR2 from the germline V gene are ENHRY and SYGVKD. CDR3 sequence (DNA): TGTGCCATCAGTGAGCACGACAGGGATGGGACAGATACGCAGTATTTT. Protein: CAISEHDRDGTDTQYF.

This clone turned up a few times. This sequence joins TRBV7-6 and TRBJ1-2; a weak D match, TRBD1 (6 bases). The CDR3 is made up of 15 amino acids. Trimming took off 1 base at V and 8 bases at J, with 17 bases between the two ends. Germline CDR1 and CDR2: SGHVS and FNYEAQ. The CDR3 reads CASSLGGAGAKGYTF. CDR3 coding DNA: TGTGCCAGCAGCTTAGGCGGGGCGGGGGCGAAGGGCTACACCTTC.

J is TRBJ2-1 and V is TRBV13, with 8 bases fitting TRBD2. CDR1 is PRHDT, CDR2 FYEKMQ, per germline (reference sequence). The CDR3 is made up of 13 amino acids. Trimming removed 5 bases from V and 10 bases from J; junction bases left unmatched: 7. CDR3 in amino acids: CASSLTSVVEQFF. Written as DNA, the CDR3 is TGTGCCAGCAGCCTGACTAGCGTCGTCGAGCAGTTCTTC.

The chain links TRBV18 to TRBJ1-2; 9 nucleotides align to TRBD1. Per the germline V gene, CDR1 is KGHSH and CDR2 is LQKENI. The CDR3 totals 16 residues. Unmatched junction bases numbered 9, after V lost 4 bases and J lost 3 bases. CDR3 DNA sequence: TGTGCCAGCTCACAATATACAGGGGGCGCTGACTATGGCTACACCTTC. This sequence encodes CASSQYTGGADYGYTF.

The chain uses TRBV5-4 and TRBJ2-1; a weak D match, TRBD1 (5 bases). Trimming removed 5 bases from V and 3 bases from J, with 15 bases in between. CDR1 is SGHNT and CDR2 is YYREEE in the germline V gene (reference sequence). CDR3 length equals 15 residues. The CDR3, as DNA: TGTGCCAGCAGGAATGGGGCCGCAAACTACAATGAGCAGTTCTTC. The encoded protein is CASRNGAANYNEQFF.

This clone was detected only once. The genes are TRBV11-2 and TRBJ1-1; D possibly corresponds to TRBD1 (6 bases). The CDR3 sequence is 18 residues long. Per germline, CDR1 SGHAT and CDR2 FQNNGV. Trimming left V 0 bases short and J 1 base short, with 18 bases between. The CDR3 DNA sequence: TGTGCCAGCAGCTTAGAAGGGTCTGGGGGCTGGGAGAACACTGAAGCTTTCTTT. As protein: CASSLEGSGGWENTEAFF.

This clone has just a few counts. The chain is built from TRBV2 and TRBJ2-5, with 7 bases identical to TRBD1. With 10 bases clipped from V and 4 bases from J, the junction kept 9 bases outside the gene matches. This CDR3 comprises 13 residues. Germline V gene sequence: CDR1 SNHLY, CDR2 FYNNEI. The CDR3 nucleotides read TGTGCCACCCAGACAGGGTTTAGAGAGACCCAGTACTTC. The encoded protein is CATQTGFRETQYF. The full variable domain, in which reference TRBV2 and TRBJ2-5 provide the parts outside the CDR3, is EPEVTQTPSHQVTQMGQEVILRCVPISNHLYFYWYRQILGQKVEFLVSFYNNEISEKSEIFDDQFSVERPDGSNFTLKIRSTKLEDSAMYFCATQTGFRETQYFGPGTRLLVL.

The J gene is TRBJ2-3, the V gene TRBV6-1; TRBD1 is a possible D gene (6 bases). Germline-derived CDR1 and CDR2 are MNHNS and SASEGT. V was trimmed by 10 bases and J by 4 bases, leaving 12 bases between them. The CDR3 runs 12 residues. The DNA for the CDR3 is TGTGCCACAGAACAGGGCGCAGATACGCAGTATTTT. Its translation is CATEQGADTQYF.

This clone was seen more than once but under ten times. The chain couples TRBV4-3 to TRBJ2-1; the match to TRBD2 covers 7 bases. Trimming removed 0 bases from V and 5 bases from J; junction bases left unmatched: 10. The CDR3 consists of 17 residues. Germline lookup yields CDR1 LGHNA and CDR2 YSLEER. This chain's CDR3 is CASSQDAAGAENNEQFF. Written as DNA, the CDR3 is TGCGCCAGCAGCCAAGATGCGGCGGGAGCGGAGAACAATGAGCAGTTCTTC.

The chain links TRBV25-1 to TRBJ1-1; 9 positions match TRBD1. This CDR3 spans 16 amino acids. The J segment lost 4 bases and the V segment lost 2 bases, leaving 8 bases of the junction unmatched. Germline V gives CDR1 MGHDK, CDR2 SYGVNS. CDR3 residues: CASSEPGTGKATEAFF. The CDR3 DNA sequence: TGTGCCAGCAGTGAACCCGGGACAGGGAAGGCCACTGAAGCTTTCTTT. Full variable domain (remainder filled in from reference TRBV25-1 and TRBJ1-1): EADIYQTPRYLVIGTGKKITLECSQTMGHDKMYWYQQDPGMELHLIHYSYGVNSTEKGDLSSESTVSRIRTEHFPLTLESARPSHTSQYLCASSEPGTGKATEAFFGQGTRLTVV.

The V gene is TRBV7-2, the J gene TRBJ2-3; possibly TRBD2 for D (5 bases). Germline CDR1 is SGHTA and CDR2 is FQGNSA. CDR3 length: 16 amino acids. V lost 4 bases to trimming and J lost 5 bases, with 19 bases between them. This CDR3 reads CASSSEIARRRDTQYF. CDR3 coding DNA: TGTGCCAGCAGCTCCGAGATAGCGCGGAGGAGAGATACGCAGTATTTT.

This chain joins TRBV7-9 and TRBJ1-2, with a possible D match to TRBD1 (5 bases). Trimming took 5 bases from V and 4 from J, leaving 14 bases between them. Germline assignment: CDR1 SEHNR and CDR2 FQNEAQ (reference sequence). The CDR3 sequence is 14 residues long. As DNA, the CDR3 is TGTGCCAGCAGCCCCCGGGGGGGTGCCTATGGCTACACCTTC. It codes for CASSPRGGAYGYTF. The entire variable domain, with the rest obtained from reference TRBV7-9 and TRBJ1-2, is as follows: DTGVSQNPRHKITKRGQNVTFRCDPISEHNRLYWYRQTLGQGPEFLTYFQNEAQLEKSRLLSDRFSAERPKGSFSTLEIQRTEQGDSAMYLCASSPRGGAYGYTFGSGTRLTVV.

CDR3 sequence (DNA): TGTGCCAGCAGTTTATCCCTCGGACTAGGATCGATTAACAATGAGCAGTTCTTC. This gives the protein CASSLSLGLGSINNEQFF. The V gene is TRBV28, the J gene TRBJ2-1; 7 bases match TRBD2. CDR1 is MDHEN, CDR2 SYDVKM, per germline. This CDR3 spans 18 amino acids. V was clipped by 1 base and J by 5 bases; unmatched bases: 14.

The V and J genes are TRBV5-8 and TRBJ2-7; 9 nucleotides line up with TRBD1. The CDR3 totals 17 residues. Per the germline V gene, CDR1 is SGHTS and CDR2 is YDEGEE. V shed 2 bases, J shed 2 bases, and the junction held 11 bases outside the gene matches. The CDR3 sequence: CASSFHEGQGIPYEQYF. The CDR3 DNA is TGTGCCAGCAGCTTTCATGAGGGACAGGGTATACCCTACGAGCAGTACTTC.